This T cell receptor (beta chain) was documented in a study of OX40 agonist ivuxolimab in advanced cancers. Germline CDR1 DFQATT, CDR2 SNEGSKA (reference sequence). This CDR3 is built from 11 residues. The method was immunoSEQ multiplex PCR; TCRdb's version includes in-frame clones alone and lacks a portion of them. The profile shows 47,000 or so clones, roughly 90% of them singletons. Study-level findings and limits: Normalized T-cell clonal expansion was also low in a subset of nonresponders.

As for this clone: Its antigen is not known. The germline gene is not matched at one end of the junction; a read error may be the cause.

This TCR came from an adult with an advanced solid tumor such as melanoma, head and neck, liver or kidney cancer. Sequences were derived from CD4+ or CD8+ T cells sorted from blood, sampled in a trial of the OX40 agonist ivuxolimab. V usage is TRBV20-1 and J usage is TRBJ1-1; D unresolved. CDR3 DNA sequence: TGCAGTGTTAGACTGAACACTGAAGCTTTCTTT. This codes for CSVRLNTEAFF.